Only a few counts were recorded for the clone carrying this T cell receptor (beta chain). These data come from a study of blood T cells in healthy people across ages. Then a second PCR, running about 7 to 11 cycles, was carried out with a sample-barcoded 5' primer and a J-beta primer mix. TCRdb analysed the 5' RACE reads with MiXCR anew, one entry per CDR3 protein. The sample yields about 1,600,000 distinct CDR3 sequences, around 39% seen once. This CDR3 has 14 residues. Germline V lookup: CDR1 SQVTM, CDR2 ANQGSEA. V lost 4 bases and J 2 bases, leaving 13 bases between the germline ends. What was sequenced was blood. The chain links TRBV29-1 to TRBJ2-3, with D perhaps TRBD1 or TRBD2 (5 bases each). This clonotype was obtained from a woman aged 18-29 years in good health. The CDR3: CSVVAGTYTDTQYF. The CDR3 DNA is TGCAGCGTTGTAGCAGGGACCTACACAGATACGCAGTATTTT.